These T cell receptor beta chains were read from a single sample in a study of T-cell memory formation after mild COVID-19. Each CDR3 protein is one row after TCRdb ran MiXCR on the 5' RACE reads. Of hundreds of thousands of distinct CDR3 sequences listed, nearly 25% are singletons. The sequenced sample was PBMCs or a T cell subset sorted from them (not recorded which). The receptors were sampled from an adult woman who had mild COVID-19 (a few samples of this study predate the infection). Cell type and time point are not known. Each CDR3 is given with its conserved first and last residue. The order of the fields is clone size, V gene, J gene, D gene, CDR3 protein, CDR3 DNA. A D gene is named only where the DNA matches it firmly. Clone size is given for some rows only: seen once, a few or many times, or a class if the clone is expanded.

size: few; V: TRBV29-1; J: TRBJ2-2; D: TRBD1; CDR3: CSAWGQGANTGELFF; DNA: TGCAGCGCCTGGGGACAGGGGGCGAACACCGGGGAGCTGTTTTTT
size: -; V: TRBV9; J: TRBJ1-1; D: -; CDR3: CASSARQVFDTEAFF; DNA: TGTGCCAGCAGCGCACGACAGGTTTTTGACACTGAAGCTTTCTTT
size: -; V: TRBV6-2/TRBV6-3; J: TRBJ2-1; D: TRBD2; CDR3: CASSRGGRGVYNEQFF; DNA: TGTGCCAGCAGCCGTGGCGGGCGGGGGGTTTACAATGAGCAGTTCTTC
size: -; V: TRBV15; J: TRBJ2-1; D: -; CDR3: CATSQGLSEPSYNEQFF; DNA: TGTGCCACCAGCCAGGGGCTATCCGAGCCCTCCTACAATGAGCAGTTCTTC
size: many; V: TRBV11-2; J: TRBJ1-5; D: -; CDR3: CASSLMGGKDQPQHF; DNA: TGTGCCAGCAGTCTAATGGGGGGTAAGGATCAGCCCCAGCATTTT
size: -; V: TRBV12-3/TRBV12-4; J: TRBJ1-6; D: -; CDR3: CASSQTVGGSPLHF; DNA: TGTGCCAGCAGCCAGACAGTAGGAGGATCACCCCTCCACTTT
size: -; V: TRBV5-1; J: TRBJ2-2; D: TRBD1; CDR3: CASSHGTGETGELFF; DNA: TGCGCCAGCAGCCACGGGACAGGAGAAACCGGGGAGCTGTTTTTT
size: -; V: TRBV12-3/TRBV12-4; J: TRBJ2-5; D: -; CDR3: CASTRPDQETQYF; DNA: TGTGCCAGCACTCGACCTGACCAAGAGACCCAGTACTTC
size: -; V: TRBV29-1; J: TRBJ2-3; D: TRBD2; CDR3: CSVSHRLAEDTQYF; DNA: TGCAGCGTTTCACACAGACTAGCGGAGGATACGCAGTATTTT
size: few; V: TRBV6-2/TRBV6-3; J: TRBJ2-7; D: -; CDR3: CASSYSPSYEQYF; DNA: TGTGCCAGCAGTTACTCCCCCTCCTACGAGCAGTACTTC
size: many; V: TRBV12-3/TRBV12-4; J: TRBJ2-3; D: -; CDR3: CASSWGPTGVGTQYF; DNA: TGTGCCAGCAGTTGGGGACCCACGGGGGTTGGTACGCAGTATTTT
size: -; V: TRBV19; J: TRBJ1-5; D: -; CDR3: CASTRTPAEIQPQHF; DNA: TGTGCCAGTACCCGGACTCCGGCGGAAATTCAGCCCCAGCATTTT
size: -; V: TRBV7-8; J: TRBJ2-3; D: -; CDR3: CASSWIVGPTGDRTDTQYF; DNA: TGTGCCAGCAGCTGGATAGTTGGGCCAACCGGGGATCGGACAGATACGCAGTATTTT
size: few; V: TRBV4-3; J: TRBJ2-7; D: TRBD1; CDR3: CASSQVAGTGVYEQYF; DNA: TGCGCCAGCAGCCAAGTCGCCGGGACAGGGGTCTACGAGCAGTACTTC
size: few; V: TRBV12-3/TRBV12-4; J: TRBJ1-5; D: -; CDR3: CASSFTGRNQPQHF; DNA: TGTGCCAGCAGTTTTACAGGGCGCAATCAGCCCCAGCATTTT
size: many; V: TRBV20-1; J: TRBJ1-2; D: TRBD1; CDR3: CSAPDRGPNYGYTF; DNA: TGCAGTGCTCCTGACAGGGGACCTAACTATGGCTACACCTTC
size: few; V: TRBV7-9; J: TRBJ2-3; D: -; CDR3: CASSFSQGTATDTQYF; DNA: TGTGCCAGCAGCTTTTCCCAGGGGACGGCGACAGATACGCAGTATTTT
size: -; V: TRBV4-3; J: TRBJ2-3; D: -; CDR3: CASSQGTWLDTQYF; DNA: TGCGCCAGCAGCCAAGGGACTTGGTTAGATACGCAGTATTTT
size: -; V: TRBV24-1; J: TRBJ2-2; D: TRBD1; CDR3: CATRGQGATGELFF; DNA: TGTGCCACCAGGGGACAGGGCGCCACCGGGGAGCTGTTTTTT
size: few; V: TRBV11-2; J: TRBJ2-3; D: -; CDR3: CASSPSMAQYF; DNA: TGTGCCAGCAGCCCCAGTATGGCCCAGTATTTT
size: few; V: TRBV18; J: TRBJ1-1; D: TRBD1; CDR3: CASSPNAQGGTEAFF; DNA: TGTGCCAGCTCACCAAACGCTCAGGGGGGCACTGAAGCTTTCTTT
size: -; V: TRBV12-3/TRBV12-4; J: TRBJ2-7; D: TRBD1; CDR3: CASTKTGINEQYF; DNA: TGTGCCAGCACCAAGACAGGGATTAACGAGCAGTACTTC